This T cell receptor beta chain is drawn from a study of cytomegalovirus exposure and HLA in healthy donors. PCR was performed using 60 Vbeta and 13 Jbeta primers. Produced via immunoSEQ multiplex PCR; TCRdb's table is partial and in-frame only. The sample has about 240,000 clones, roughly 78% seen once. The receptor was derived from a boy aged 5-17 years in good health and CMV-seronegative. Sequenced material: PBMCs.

The CDR3 sequence is CAIRTGQGGEQYF. DNA of the CDR3: TGTGCCATCAGGACCGGACAGGGGGGCGAGCAGTACTTC. The chain couples TRBV10-3 to TRBJ2-7; 10 nucleotides align to TRBD1. The V gene's germline CDR1 is ENHRY and CDR2 SYGVKD. CDR3 length: 13 amino acids. The V gene end was trimmed by 6 bases and the J gene end by 6 bases; junction bases not matched to a gene: 5.